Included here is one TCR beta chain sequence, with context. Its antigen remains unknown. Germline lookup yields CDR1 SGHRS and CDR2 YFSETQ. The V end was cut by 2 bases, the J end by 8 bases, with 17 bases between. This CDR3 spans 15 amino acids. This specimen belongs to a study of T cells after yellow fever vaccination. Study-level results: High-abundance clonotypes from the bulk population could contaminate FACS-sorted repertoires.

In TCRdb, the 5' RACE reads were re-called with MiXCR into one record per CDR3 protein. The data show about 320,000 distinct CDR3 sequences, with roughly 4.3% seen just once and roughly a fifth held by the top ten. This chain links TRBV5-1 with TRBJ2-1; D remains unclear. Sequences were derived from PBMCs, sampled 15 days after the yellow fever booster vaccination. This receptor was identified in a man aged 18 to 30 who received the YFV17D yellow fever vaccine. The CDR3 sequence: CASSLMGPVMDEQFF. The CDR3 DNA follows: TGCGCCAGCAGCTTAATGGGCCCCGTTATGGATGAGCAGTTCTTC.